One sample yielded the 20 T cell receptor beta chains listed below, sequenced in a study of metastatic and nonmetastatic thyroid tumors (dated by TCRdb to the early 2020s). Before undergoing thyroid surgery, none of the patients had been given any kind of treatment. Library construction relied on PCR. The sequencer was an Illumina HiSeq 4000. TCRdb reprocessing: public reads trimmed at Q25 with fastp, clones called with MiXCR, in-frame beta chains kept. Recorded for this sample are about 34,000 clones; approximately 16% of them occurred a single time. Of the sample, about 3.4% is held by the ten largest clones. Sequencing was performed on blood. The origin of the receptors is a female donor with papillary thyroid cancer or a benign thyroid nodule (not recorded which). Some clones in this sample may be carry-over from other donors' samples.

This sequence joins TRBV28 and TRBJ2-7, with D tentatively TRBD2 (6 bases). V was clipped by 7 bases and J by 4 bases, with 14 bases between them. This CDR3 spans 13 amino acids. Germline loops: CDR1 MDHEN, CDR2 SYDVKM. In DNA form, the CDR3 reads TGTGCCAGCATGGGGCTAGCGCCGTACGAGCAGTACTTC. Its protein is CASMGLAPYEQYF.

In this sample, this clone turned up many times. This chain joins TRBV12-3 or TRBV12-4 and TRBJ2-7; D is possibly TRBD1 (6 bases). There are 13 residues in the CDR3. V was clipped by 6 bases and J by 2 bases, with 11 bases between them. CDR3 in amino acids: CASSIRDTYEQYF. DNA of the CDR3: TGTGCCAGCAGCATTAGGGACACCTACGAGCAGTACTTC.

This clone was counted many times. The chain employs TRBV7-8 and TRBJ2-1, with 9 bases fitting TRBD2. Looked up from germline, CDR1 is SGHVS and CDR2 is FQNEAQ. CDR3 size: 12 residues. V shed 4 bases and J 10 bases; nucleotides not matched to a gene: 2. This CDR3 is CASSWGLAEQFF. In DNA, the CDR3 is TGTGCCAGCAGCTGGGGACTAGCAGAGCAGTTCTTC.

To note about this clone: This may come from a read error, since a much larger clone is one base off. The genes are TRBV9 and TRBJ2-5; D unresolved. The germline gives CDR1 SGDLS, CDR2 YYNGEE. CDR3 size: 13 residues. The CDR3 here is CASSESSAENQYF. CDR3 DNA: TGTGCCAGCAGCGAGTCCTCGGCGGAGAACCAGTACTTC.

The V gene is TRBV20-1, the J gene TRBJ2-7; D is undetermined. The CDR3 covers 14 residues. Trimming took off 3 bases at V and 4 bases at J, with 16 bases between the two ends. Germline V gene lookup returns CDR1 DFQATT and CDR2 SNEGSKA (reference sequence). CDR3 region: CSARGSIWVYEQYF. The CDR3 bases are TGCAGTGCTAGGGGGTCTATCTGGGTGTACGAGCAGTACTTC.

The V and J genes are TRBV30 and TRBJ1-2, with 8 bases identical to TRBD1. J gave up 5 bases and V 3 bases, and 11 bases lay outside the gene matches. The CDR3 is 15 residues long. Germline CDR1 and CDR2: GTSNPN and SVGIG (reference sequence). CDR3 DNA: TGTGCCTGGAGGGACCCAGGGGGCGCAGTATATGGCTACACCTTC. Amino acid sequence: CAWRDPGGAVYGYTF.

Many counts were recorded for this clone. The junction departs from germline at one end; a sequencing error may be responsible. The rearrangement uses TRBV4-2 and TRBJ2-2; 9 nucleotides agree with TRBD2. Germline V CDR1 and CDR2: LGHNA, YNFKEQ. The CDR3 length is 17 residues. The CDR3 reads CASSQETSGTNAGELFF. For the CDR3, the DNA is TGTGCCAGCAGCCAAGAGACTAGCGGTACGAACGCCGGGGAGCTGTTTTTT.

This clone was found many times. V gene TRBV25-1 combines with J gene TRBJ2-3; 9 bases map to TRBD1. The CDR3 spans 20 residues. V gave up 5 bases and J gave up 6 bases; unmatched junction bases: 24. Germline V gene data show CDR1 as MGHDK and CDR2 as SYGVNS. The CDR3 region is CASSNPGTGLLLRKRDTQYF. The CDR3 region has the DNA TGTGCCAGCAGTAACCCCGGGACAGGGCTTTTATTACGTAAGAGGGATACGCAGTATTTT.

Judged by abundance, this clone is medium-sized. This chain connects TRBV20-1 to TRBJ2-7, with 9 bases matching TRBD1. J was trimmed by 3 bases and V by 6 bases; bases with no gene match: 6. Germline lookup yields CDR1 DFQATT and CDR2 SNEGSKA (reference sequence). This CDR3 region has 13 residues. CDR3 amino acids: CSAKGDRDYEQYF. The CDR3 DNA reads TGCAGTGCCAAAGGGGACAGGGACTACGAGCAGTACTTC.

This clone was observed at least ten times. The CDR3 DNA reads as TGTGCCAGCAGCTTGGCCCCCGGGACTGAAGCTTTCTTT. Translated, it gives CASSLAPGTEAFF. The V call is TRBV5-6, the J call TRBJ1-1, with no clear D. CDR3 length equals 13 residues. With 0 bases removed from V and 5 bases from J, the gap between germline ends came to 8 bases. In germline, CDR1 is SGHDT, CDR2 YYEEEE. The full variable domain, completed using reference TRBV5-6 and TRBJ1-1, is DAGVTQSPTHLIKTRGQQVTLRCSPKSGHDTVSWYQQALGQGPQFIFQYYEEEERQRGNFPDRFSGHQFPNYSSELNVNALLLGDSALYLCASSLAPGTEAFFGQGTRLTVV.

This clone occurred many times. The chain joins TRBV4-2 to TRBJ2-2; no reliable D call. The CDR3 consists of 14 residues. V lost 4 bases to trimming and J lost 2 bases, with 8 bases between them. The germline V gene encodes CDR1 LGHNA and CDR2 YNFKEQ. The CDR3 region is CASSRLDNTGELFF. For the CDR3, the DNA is TGTGCCAGCAGCCGTCTAGATAACACCGGGGAGCTGTTTTTT.

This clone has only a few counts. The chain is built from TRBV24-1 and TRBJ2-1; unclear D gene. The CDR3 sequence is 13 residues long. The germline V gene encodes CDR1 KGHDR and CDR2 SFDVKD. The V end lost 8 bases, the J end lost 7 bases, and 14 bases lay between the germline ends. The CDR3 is CATILVPPNEQFF. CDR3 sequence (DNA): TGTGCCACCATCCTGGTGCCTCCGAATGAGCAGTTCTTC.

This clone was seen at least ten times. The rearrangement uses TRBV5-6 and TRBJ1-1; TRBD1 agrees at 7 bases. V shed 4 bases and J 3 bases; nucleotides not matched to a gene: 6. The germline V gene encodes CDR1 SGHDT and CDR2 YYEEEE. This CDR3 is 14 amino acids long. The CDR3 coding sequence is TGTGCCAGCAGCGGGGGACAGACACACACTGAAGCTTTCTTT. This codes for CASSGGQTHTEAFF.

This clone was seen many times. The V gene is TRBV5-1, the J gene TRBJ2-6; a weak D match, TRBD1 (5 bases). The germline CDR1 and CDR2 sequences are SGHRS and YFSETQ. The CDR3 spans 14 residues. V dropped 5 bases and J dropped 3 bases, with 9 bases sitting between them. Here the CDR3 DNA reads TGCGCCAGCAGTCCCGACAGTGGGGCCAACGTCCTGACTTTC. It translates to CASSPDSGANVLTF. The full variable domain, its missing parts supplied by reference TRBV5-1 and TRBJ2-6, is KAGVTQTPRYLIKTRGQQVTLSCSPISGHRSVSWYQQTPGQGLQFLFEYFSETQRNKGNFPGRFSGRQFSNSRSEMNVSTLELGDSALYLCASSPDSGANVLTFGAGSRLTVL.

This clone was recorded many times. The chain's CDR3 is CASSREAGNSPLHF. The CDR3 DNA follows: TGTGCCAGCAGTAGGGAGGCGGGGAATTCACCCCTCCACTTT. The chain joins TRBV6-1 to TRBJ1-6; D unclear. Between the trimmed V and J ends, which lost 5 bases and 7 bases, there was a span of 12 bases. CDR3 length: 14 residues. Germline values: CDR1 MNHNS, CDR2 SASEGT.

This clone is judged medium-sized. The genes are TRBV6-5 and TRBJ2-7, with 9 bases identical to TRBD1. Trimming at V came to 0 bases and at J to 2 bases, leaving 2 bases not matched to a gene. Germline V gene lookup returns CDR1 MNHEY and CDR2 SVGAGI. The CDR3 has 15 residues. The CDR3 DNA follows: TGTGCCAGCAGTTACTCCGGGACAGGGACCTACGAGCAGTACTTC. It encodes CASSYSGTGTYEQYF.

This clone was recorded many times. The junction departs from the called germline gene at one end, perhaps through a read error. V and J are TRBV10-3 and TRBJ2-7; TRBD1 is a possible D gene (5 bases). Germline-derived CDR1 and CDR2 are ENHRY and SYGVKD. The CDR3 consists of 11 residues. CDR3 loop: CAISDGRALSF. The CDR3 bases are TGTGCCATCAGTGATGGCAGGGCCTTATCTTTC.

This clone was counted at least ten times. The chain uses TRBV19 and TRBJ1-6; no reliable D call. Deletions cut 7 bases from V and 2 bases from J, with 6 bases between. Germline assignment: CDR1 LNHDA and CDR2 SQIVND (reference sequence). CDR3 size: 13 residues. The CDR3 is CASTGTYNSPLHF. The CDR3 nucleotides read TGTGCCAGTACAGGCACCTATAATTCACCCCTCCACTTT.

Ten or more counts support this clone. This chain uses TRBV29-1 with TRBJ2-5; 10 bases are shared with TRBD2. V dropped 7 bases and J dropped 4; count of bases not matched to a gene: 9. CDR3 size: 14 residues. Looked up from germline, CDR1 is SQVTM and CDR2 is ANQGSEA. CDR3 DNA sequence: TGCAGCGCCCATAGACTAGCGGGTGGAGAGACCCAGTACTTC. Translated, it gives CSAHRLAGGETQYF.

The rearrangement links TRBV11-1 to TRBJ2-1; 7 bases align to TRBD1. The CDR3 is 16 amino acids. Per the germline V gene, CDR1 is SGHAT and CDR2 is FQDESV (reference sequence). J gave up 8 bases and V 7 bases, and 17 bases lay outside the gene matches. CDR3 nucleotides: TGTGCCAGCATCCCCCGCCGCGGTACAGGGGATGATGAGCAGTTCTTC. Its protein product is CASIPRRGTGDDEQFF.